This T cell receptor beta chain was retrieved from a study of naive CD8 T cells in extremely preterm neonates. At the level of the study: The methods list adults as 20-50 years; the abstract says 25-50.

Live Annexin V-negative naive CD3+CD8+CD45RA+CCR7+ T cells were sorted. Per germline, CDR1 MRHNA and CDR2 SNTAGT. V was trimmed by 3 bases and J by 0 bases, leaving 10 bases between them. The CDR3 is made up of 15 amino acids. Points from the study as a whole: Preterm neonates shared more CDR3 nucleotide sequences (approximately 2.7%) than older groups.

Sequencing used immunoSEQ multiplex PCR; TCRdb keeps in-frame clones, though not all of them. The sample lists around 7,900 clones, approximately 98% occurring once. Regarding this clone: What it binds is unknown.

The gene calls are TRBV6-4 and TRBJ2-3, with D tentatively TRBD1 (5 bases). Sequences were obtained from naive CD8+ T cells from blood. This clonotype originated in a human donor in good health. The CDR3 protein is CASSEGLVSTDTQYF. CDR3 nucleotide sequence: TGTGCCAGCAGTGAGGGGCTAGTTAGCACAGATACGCAGTATTTT.